The 16 T cell receptor beta chains below all came from one sample that was sequenced in a study of blood T cell repertoires in COVID-19. Measured with immunoSEQ multiplex PCR; TCRdb has only the in-frame clones, and not every one. There are about 230,000 clones in the sample; 84% occur only once, and around 2.4% lies in the top ten. Sequencing used peripheral blood. The origin of the receptors is a man aged 40-55 years who had recovered from COVID-19.

The rearrangement links TRBV6-2 or TRBV6-3 to TRBJ2-3; 7 positions match TRBD2. The V gene end was trimmed by 0 bases and the J gene end by 3 bases; junction bases not matched to a gene: 6. The CDR3 is made up of 16 amino acids. In germline, CDR1 is MNHEY, CDR2 SVGEGT. The CDR3 loop is CASSYSEAGVTDTQYF. CDR3 in DNA: TGTGCCAGCAGTTACTCGGAGGCGGGAGTAACAGATACGCAGTATTTT.

The V and J genes are TRBV12-3 or TRBV12-4 and TRBJ2-3, with TRBD2 as a possible D gene (7 bases). The V gene lost 11 bases and the J gene lost 6 bases, with 15 bases spanning the gap. The CDR3 spans 12 residues. The CDR3 DNA is TGTGCCGAGGGGGGGTCCCGGGATACGCAGTATTTT. Translation gives CAEGGSRDTQYF.

With respect to this clone: One junction end disagrees with the germline gene, perhaps due to a read error. Other DNA sequences of this sample code for an identical CDR3. The chain joins TRBV19 to TRBJ1-1; a possible D gene is TRBD1 (6 bases). The CDR3 extends over 12 amino acids. The V gene's germline CDR1 is LNHDA and CDR2 SQIVND (reference sequence). The CDR3 region is CASRLQGTEAFF. CDR3 DNA: TGTGCTAGTAGATTACAGGGTACTGAAGCTTTCTTT.

The CDR3 loop is CASSSSSPGPKMNTEAFF. CDR3 sequence (DNA): TGCGCCAGCAGCTCCTCAAGCCCAGGCCCAAAAATGAACACTGAAGCTTTCTTT. The chain carries TRBV4-1 and TRBJ1-1; unclear D gene. The germline V gene encodes CDR1 MGHRA and CDR2 YSYEKL. Deletions cut 5 bases from V and 0 bases from J, with 22 bases between. The CDR3 totals 18 residues.

Notes on this clone: At one end the junction does not follow the germline gene, possibly because of a read error. V gene TRBV28 combines with J gene TRBJ2-4, with a weak D call TRBD1 (7 bases). Germline loops: CDR1 MDHEN, CDR2 SYDVKM. The CDR3 contains 12 residues. The CDR3: CASSLSPRGVFF. The CDR3 DNA follows: TGTGCCAGCAGTTTATCCCCCAGGGGGGTTTTCTTC.

V gene TRBV12-5 combines with J gene TRBJ2-3; no reliable D call. The CDR3 spans 13 residues. Germline assignment: CDR1 LGHNT and CDR2 FRNRAP. The CDR3 DNA follows: TGTGCCGACCGGAGTTCAGCCACAGATACGCAGTATTTT. Its protein is CADRSSATDTQYF.

V usage is TRBV19 and J usage is TRBJ1-5, with 7 bases that match TRBD1. The CDR3 spans 14 residues. The trim removed 4 bases at V and 11 bases at J, leaving 11 bases unmatched. The V gene's germline CDR1 is LNHDA and CDR2 SQIVND (reference sequence). The CDR3: CASSTLQGFETQHF. CDR3 coding DNA: TGTGCCAGTAGTACCCTACAGGGGTTTGAGACCCAGCATTTT.

This clone was seen just once. The rearrangement joins TRBV5-6 to TRBJ2-3, with TRBD2 matching over 7 bases. This CDR3 spans 16 amino acids. Germline V gene lookup returns CDR1 SGHDT and CDR2 YYEEEE. V lost 3 bases and J lost 2; bases outside the gene matches: 9. The CDR3 DNA reads TGTGCCAGCAGCTCGTTGGTAGCGGGTAACACAGATACGCAGTATTTT. It codes for CASSSLVAGNTDTQYF.

V and J are TRBV7-9 and TRBJ2-1; 9 bases line up with TRBD2. This CDR3 contains 15 residues. Looked up from germline, CDR1 is SEHNR and CDR2 is FQNEAQ (reference sequence). After removal of 5 bases from V and 5 bases from J, the junction contained 7 bases not matched to a gene. The chain's CDR3 is CASSLSGSGNNEQFF. CDR3 bases: TGTGCCAGCAGCCTTAGCGGGAGCGGAAACAATGAGCAGTTCTTC. Filled out from reference TRBV7-9 and TRBJ2-1, the complete variable domain reads DTGVSQNPRHKITKRGQNVTFRCDPISEHNRLYWYRQTLGQGPEFLTYFQNEAQLEKSRLLSDRFSAERPKGSFSTLEIQRTEQGDSAMYLCASSLSGSGNNEQFFGPGTRLTVL.

The chain is built from TRBV5-8 and TRBJ2-1, with 14 bases fitting TRBD2. CDR1 SGHTS and CDR2 YDEGEE come from the germline V gene. The CDR3 spans 15 residues. The junction had 5 bases not matched to a gene; V was cut back by 4 bases and J by 8 bases. CDR3 in DNA: TGTGCCAGCAGCACCCGACTAGCGGGGGGGGATGAGCAGTTCTTC. Translating it yields CASSTRLAGGDEQFF.

This clone appeared a few times. The chain recombines TRBV6-4 with TRBJ2-1, with TRBD2 matching over 11 bases. CDR3 length: 15 residues. Per germline, CDR1 MRHNA and CDR2 SNTAGT. With V trimmed by 3 bases and J by 9 bases, 7 bases remained unmatched. The CDR3 loop is CASSEGSGRATEQFF. The DNA for the CDR3 is TGTGCCAGCAGTGAAGGTAGCGGGAGGGCCACTGAGCAGTTCTTC.

The rearrangement uses TRBV6-5 and TRBJ2-5, with a possible D match to TRBD1 (5 bases). This CDR3 is built from 12 residues. Germline V gene lookup returns CDR1 MNHEY and CDR2 SVGAGI. The ends were cut back, 5 bases at V and 5 bases at J, with 9 bases in the middle. Here the CDR3 DNA reads TGTGCCAGCAGTCAGGGTGGGGAGACCCAGTACTTC. Residues: CASSQGGETQYF.

The chain carries TRBV27 and TRBJ1-5; 8 bases fit TRBD1. The CDR3 spans 14 residues. Germline loops: CDR1 MNHEY, CDR2 SMNVEV (reference sequence). The V segment lost 5 bases and the J segment 10 bases; nucleotides outside the gene matches: 10. The CDR3 sequence is CASSPDRAFLPQHF. The CDR3 DNA follows: TGTGCCAGCAGTCCGGACAGGGCTTTCCTCCCCCAGCATTTT.

The rearrangement uses TRBV6-2 or TRBV6-3 and TRBJ2-2; D not resolved. The V gene lost 2 bases and the J gene lost 6 bases, with 10 bases spanning the gap. CDR1 and CDR2 from the germline V gene are MNHEY and SVGEGT. The length of the CDR3 is 14 residues. The CDR3 loop reads CASSYTEGPGELFF. The CDR3 DNA reads as TGTGCCAGCAGTTACACAGAAGGCCCCGGGGAGCTGTTTTTT.

The chain uses TRBV30 and TRBJ2-3; 8 bases match TRBD2. The trim removed 1 base at V and 4 bases at J, leaving 10 bases unmatched. CDR1 and CDR2 (germline): GTSNPN, SVGIG (reference sequence). The CDR3 covers 16 residues. The CDR3 loop reads CAWSAKTSGLADTQYF. CDR3 nucleotide sequence: TGTGCCTGGAGTGCGAAAACTAGCGGTCTGGCAGATACGCAGTATTTT.

V usage is TRBV7-9 and J usage is TRBJ2-3; 9 positions match TRBD2. CDR3 length equals 15 residues. Germline V lookup: CDR1 SEHNR, CDR2 FQNEAQ (reference sequence). V gave up 8 bases and J gave up 5 bases; unmatched junction bases: 11. For the CDR3, the DNA is TGTGCCAGCCTTACGCTAGCGGGGTTCGGAGATACGCAGTATTTT. Amino acid sequence: CASLTLAGFGDTQYF.